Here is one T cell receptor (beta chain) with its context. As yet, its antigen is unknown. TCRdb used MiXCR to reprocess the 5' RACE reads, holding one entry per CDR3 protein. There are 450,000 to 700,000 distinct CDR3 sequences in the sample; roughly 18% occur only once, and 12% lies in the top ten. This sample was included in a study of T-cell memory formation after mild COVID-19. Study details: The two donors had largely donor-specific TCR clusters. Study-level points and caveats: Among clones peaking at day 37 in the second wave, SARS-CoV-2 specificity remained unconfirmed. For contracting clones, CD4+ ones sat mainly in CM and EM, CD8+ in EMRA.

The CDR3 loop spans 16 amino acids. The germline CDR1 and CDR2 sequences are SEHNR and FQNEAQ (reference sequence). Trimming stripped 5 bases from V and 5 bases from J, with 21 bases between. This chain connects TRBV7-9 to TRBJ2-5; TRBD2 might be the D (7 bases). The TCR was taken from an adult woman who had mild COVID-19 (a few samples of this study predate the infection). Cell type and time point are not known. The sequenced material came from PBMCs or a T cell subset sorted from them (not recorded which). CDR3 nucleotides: TGTGCCAGCAGCAAAGGCGGTCGGGGGGCTGGGGAGACCCAGTACTTC. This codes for CASSKGGRGAGETQYF.